This T cell receptor (beta chain) was captured in a study of cytomegalovirus exposure and HLA in healthy donors. The CDR3 is 15 amino acids. V lost 4 bases, J lost 0 bases, and 13 bases lay in between. Germline lookup yields CDR1 SGHRS and CDR2 YFSETQ. Study results and limitations: Rare TCR sequences predominated, though certain public TCRs were found in many donors.

The PCR contained 60 Vbeta and 13 Jbeta primers. Assay: immunoSEQ multiplex PCR; the TCRdb copy retains only in-frame clones and omits some. This table holds 90,000 or so clones, over 75% found once. As regards this clone: Its antigen is not known.

The chain joins TRBV5-1 to TRBJ1-1, with D possibly matching TRBD1 (5 bases). This receptor was obtained from a man between 50 and 59 years old in good health and CMV-seronegative. The sample consisted of PBMCs. CDR3 sequence (DNA): TGCGCCAGCAGCGGGCAAGGGGTCATGAACACTGAAGCTTTCTTT. Encoded protein: CASSGQGVMNTEAFF.